The sequence of this T cell receptor beta chain was determined in a study of identical twins. MiXCR, applied by TCRdb to the 5' RACE reads, yields one record per CDR3 protein. The sample consists of 400,000 to 550,000 distinct CDR3 sequences, approximately 25% of them appearing once. This clonotype was seen a few times. After removal of 5 bases from V and 3 bases from J, the junction contained 18 bases not matched to a gene. This CDR3 has 18 amino acids. Germline CDR1 and CDR2: SGHRS and YFSETQ. The data also belong to a second study, concerning T cells expressing NK-cell markers.

Sequencing was carried out using CD4+ T cells sorted from blood. The J gene is TRBJ2-7, the V gene TRBV5-1; TRBD1 aligns across 9 bases. This TCR came from a woman aged 18-29 years in good health. Written as DNA, the CDR3 is TGCGCCAGCAGTTCAGCGGGACAGGGACGATCCTCTCGCTACGAGCAGTACTTC. It translates to CASSSAGQGRSSRYEQYF.